The next 14 T cell receptor beta chains were all read from a single sample in a study of blood T cell repertoires in COVID-19. Profiled with immunoSEQ multiplex PCR; TCRdb holds only in-frame clones, not every one. The sample has more than 80,000 clones, around nine tenths seen once. The sequenced sample was peripheral blood. The receptors were gathered from an older man with acute or convalescent COVID-19.

This chain uses TRBV2 with TRBJ2-1; TRBD2 agrees at 10 bases. Germline assignment: CDR1 SNHLY and CDR2 FYNNEI. J was trimmed by 9 bases and V by 6 bases; bases with no gene match: 8. The CDR3 has 14 residues. The CDR3 sequence: CASRNGTSVREQFF. In DNA, the CDR3 is TGTGCCAGCAGAAATGGGACTAGCGTACGTGAGCAGTTCTTC.

The chain uses TRBV7-2 and TRBJ2-5; a possible D gene is TRBD2 (5 bases). CDR3 size: 13 residues. V gave up 5 bases and J gave up 1 base, with 8 bases separating them. Per the germline V gene, CDR1 is SGHTA and CDR2 is FQGNSA. CDR3 protein: CASSPGIQETQYF. CDR3 DNA: TGTGCCAGCAGCCCGGGGATCCAAGAGACCCAGTACTTC. The full variable domain, completed using reference TRBV7-2 and TRBJ2-5, is GAGVSQSPSNKVTEKGKDVELRCDPISGHTALYWYRQSLGQGLEFLIYFQGNSAPDKSGLPSDRFSAERTGGSVSTLTIQRTQQEDSAVYLCASSPGIQETQYFGPGTRLLVL.

This rearrangement joins TRBV28 to TRBJ1-4, with TRBD1 as a possible D gene (5 bases). The V gene's germline CDR1 is MDHEN and CDR2 SYDVKM. The CDR3 is made up of 14 amino acids. The V end lost 6 bases, the J end lost 2 bases, and 10 bases lay between the germline ends. The CDR3 reads CASSRRQTNEKLFF. CDR3 DNA: TGTGCCAGCAGCCGAAGACAGACTAATGAAAAACTGTTTTTT.

The chain has TRBV4-1 and TRBJ2-7; D ambiguous. The CDR3 contains 13 residues. V lost 0 bases and J 7 bases, leaving 10 bases between the germline ends. Germline assignment: CDR1 MGHRA and CDR2 YSYEKL. CDR3 sequence reads: CASSQEGAWEQYF. The CDR3 DNA is TGCGCCAGCAGCCAAGAAGGAGCGTGGGAGCAGTACTTC.

The chain carries TRBV9 and TRBJ2-3; D is possibly TRBD1 (6 bases). Germline assignment: CDR1 SGDLS and CDR2 YYNGEE. The V end was cut by 0 bases, the J end by 4 bases, with 18 bases between. The CDR3 totals 17 residues. CDR3 nucleotide sequence: TGTGCCAGCAGCGTAGAGCCAGCAGGGGAAGTCCCAGATACGCAGTATTTT. It codes for CASSVEPAGEVPDTQYF.

The rearrangement uses TRBV6-5 and TRBJ1-6, with TRBD1 as a possible D gene (6 bases). The germline V and J ends were trimmed by 5 bases and 8 bases, with 16 bases remaining between them. The CDR3 runs to 15 residues. The V gene's germline CDR1 is MNHEY and CDR2 SVGAGI. CDR3 DNA sequence: TGTGCCAGCAGTCAACAGGGATTTAAGCATTCACCCCTCCACTTT. Its protein product is CASSQQGFKHSPLHF.

The rearrangement links TRBV7-2 to TRBJ2-1; TRBD2 agrees at 12 bases. V gave up 4 bases and J gave up 7 bases; unmatched junction bases: 8. This CDR3 region has 16 residues. Germline V gene data show CDR1 as SGHTA and CDR2 as FQGNSA. The CDR3 nucleotides read TGTGCCAGCAGCTCTCGACTAGCGGGAGTGGAAAATGAGCAGTTCTTC. This gives the protein CASSSRLAGVENEQFF.

The chain uses TRBV7-9 and TRBJ1-4; tentative D call: TRBD1 (6 bases). Germline CDR1 reads SEHNR; CDR2 reads FQNEAQ (reference sequence). V was cut by 1 base and J by 7 bases, with 13 bases left in between. The CDR3 totals 15 residues. CDR3 DNA sequence: TGTGCCAGCAGCTTAGGGCCAGGGGAAGGTGAAAAACTGTTTTTT. This translates into CASSLGPGEGEKLFF.

The chain recombines TRBV30 with TRBJ2-2; 7 bases fit TRBD2. Trimming at V came to 4 bases and at J to 5 bases, leaving 4 bases not matched to a gene. In germline, CDR1 is GTSNPN, CDR2 SVGIG (reference sequence). The CDR3 has 13 amino acids. CDR3: CAWTGGGTGELFF. The CDR3 DNA is TGTGCCTGGACGGGGGGAGGGACCGGGGAGCTGTTTTTT.

This rearrangement joins TRBV15 to TRBJ2-7; D remains ambiguous. The CDR3 contains 15 residues. V was pared by 0 bases and J by 1 base, with 10 bases between. In germline, CDR1 is LNHNV, CDR2 YYDKDF (reference sequence). The CDR3, as DNA: TGTGCCACCAGCAGAGATCTGGCCAGTTCCTACGAGCAGTACTTC. It translates to CATSRDLASSYEQYF.

The sample holds many counts of this clone. This CDR3 is CASSFSTGKGAEQYF. CDR3 in DNA: TGTGCCAGCAGCTTCTCGACAGGGAAGGGGGCGGAGCAGTACTTC. The chain is built from TRBV7-3 and TRBJ2-7; 7 bases fit TRBD1. This CDR3 spans 15 amino acids. The germline gives CDR1 SGHTA, CDR2 FQGTGA. Losses at the gene ends were 3 bases for V and 7 bases for J; bases not matched to a gene: 12.

Only a few counts were recorded for this clone. The chain employs TRBV28 and TRBJ1-6, with D possibly matching TRBD1 (6 bases). The CDR3 runs to 14 residues. V was shortened by 8 bases and J by 7 bases, with 15 bases between the two germline ends. Germline assignment: CDR1 MDHEN and CDR2 SYDVKM. CDR3 region: CASRPGHPNSPLHF. The DNA for the CDR3 is TGTGCCAGCCGTCCGGGACACCCGAATTCACCCCTCCACTTT.

The chain employs TRBV15 and TRBJ2-7; 7 nucleotides line up with TRBD1. Germline lookup yields CDR1 LNHNV and CDR2 YYDKDF (reference sequence). The CDR3 has 13 residues. The J segment lost 7 bases and the V segment lost 5 bases, leaving 8 bases of the junction unmatched. The CDR3: CATSDDRAGEQYF. CDR3 coding DNA: TGTGCCACCAGCGACGACAGGGCGGGTGAGCAGTACTTC.

V is TRBV27 and J is TRBJ2-1, with TRBD1 matching 8 bases. CDR1 and CDR2 (germline): MNHEY, SMNVEV (reference sequence). The length of the CDR3 is 13 residues. Trimming removed 4 bases from V and 13 bases from J; junction bases left unmatched: 9. CDR3 in DNA: TGTGCCAGCAGTTCAATTCAGGGGGCAGGACAGTTCTTC. The encoded protein is CASSSIQGAGQFF.